This T cell receptor beta chain was identified in a study of shared clonotypes between healthy human individuals. Study conclusions and caveats: Naive CD4 clonotypes overlapped across a handful of donors at 4.5% to 5.5%.

Over several immunoSEQ plates, each subset's genomic DNA was distributed in even portions. The method was immunoSEQ multiplex PCR; TCRdb's version includes in-frame clones alone and lacks a portion of them. The table has some 900,000 clones, over 60% seen once. The CDR3 consists of 15 residues. Germline values: CDR1 SGHDT, CDR2 YYEEEE. Trimming took 2 bases from V and 0 from J, leaving 8 bases between them. Worth noting for this clone: Its antigen is still unknown.

The sequenced sample consisted of memory CD4+ T cells sorted from blood. Subset described: CD45RA-negative fraction. V gene TRBV5-6 combines with J gene TRBJ2-2; D tentatively reads TRBD1 or TRBD2 (6 bases each). The clonotype was recovered from a man in his late teens or twenties in good health. The CDR3 DNA is TGTGCCAGCAGCTTAGGGGGGACGAACACCGGGGAGCTGTTTTTT. It codes for CASSLGGTNTGELFF.